Listed below are T cell receptor beta chains from one sample, sequenced in a study of T-cell memory formation after mild COVID-19. TCRdb reanalysed the 5' RACE reads using MiXCR and keeps one entry per CDR3 protein. The sample records 200,000 or so distinct CDR3 sequences, 16% being singletons. Sample: PBMCs or a T cell subset sorted from them (not recorded which). The receptors were gathered from an adult woman who had mild COVID-19 (a few samples of this study predate the infection). Cell type and time point are not known. The CDR3 runs from the conserved cysteine through the conserved F or W. D genes are given only for firm matches. The size field is filled for only some rows; it gives once, few, many or a size class.

TRBJ2-2 TRBV7-8 . . TGTGCCAGCAGCTTTCCAGGGCTGAACACCGGGGAGCTGTTTTTT CASSFPGLNTGELFF
TRBJ2-1 TRBV12-3/TRBV12-4 . . TGTGCCAGCAGTTTAGCGGGGGGGCAGACTGAGCAGTTCTTC CASSLAGGQTEQFF
TRBJ2-4 TRBV20-1 . . TGCAGTGCTGGGATGCCCGGGAAGAACATTCAGTACTTC CSAGMPGKNIQYF
TRBJ1-4 TRBV20-1 . . TGCAGTGCTAGTTTAGGGGTTTTGAGTGAAAAACTGTTTTTT CSASLGVLSEKLFF
TRBJ2-3 TRBV20-1 . few TGCAGTGCTAGAGACCTGTCGCAGTCAACAGATACGCAGTATTTT CSARDLSQSTDTQYF
TRBJ1-4 TRBV11-3 . . TGTGCCAGCAGCCCAAGGGGGTCAACTAATGAAAAACTGTTTTTT CASSPRGSTNEKLFF
TRBJ1-2 TRBV6-5 TRBD1 . TGTGCCAGCAGTTACTCCTACAGGGGGCGTAAAGGCTACACCTTC CASSYSYRGRKGYTF
TRBJ2-5 TRBV7-9 . . TGTGCCAGCAGCCCCCCCTTTCTTAGTAGCCGGGAGACCCAGTACTTC CASSPPFLSSRETQYF
TRBJ2-3 TRBV5-1 . . TGCGCCAGCAGGGATCAGCGCTCCACAGATACGCAGTATTTT CASRDQRSTDTQYF
TRBJ2-3 TRBV6-2/TRBV6-3 . few TGTGCCAGCAGTTCCGGCCCCTATACGCAGTATTTT CASSSGPYTQYF
TRBJ1-1 TRBV6-5 . . TGTGCCAGCAGTTACGATGGGGGTGAGGACACTGAAGCTTTCTTT CASSYDGGEDTEAFF
TRBJ2-1 TRBV7-9 . few TGTGCCAGCACCCAGGGCGGGTTTAGGAGCTCCTACAATGAGCAGTTCTTC CASTQGGFRSSYNEQFF
TRBJ2-3 TRBV5-1 TRBD1 . TGCGCCAGCAGCACAACAGGGGGGGATACGCAGTATTTT CASSTTGGDTQYF
TRBJ2-1 TRBV28 . few TGTGCCAGCAGTCCACCCGGTTCCGGGGGCTTC CASSPPGSGGF
TRBJ1-5 TRBV5-1 . . TGCGCCAGCAGCTTCAGGGTAGGGCAGCCCCAGCATTTT CASSFRVGQPQHF
TRBJ2-7 TRBV6-2/TRBV6-3 . few TGTGCCAGCAGTTACCGGCCGGGGACTTTGTTCTACGAGCAGTACTTC CASSYRPGTLFYEQYF
TRBJ2-3 TRBV6-6 . few TGTGCCAGCAGTTACTCCGGGGGGCGCGGCCCCGCTAGCACAGATACGCAGTATTTT CASSYSGGRGPASTDTQYF
TRBJ2-7 TRBV13 TRBD1 few TGTGCCAGCAGGAATCGGGACAGGTCCTCCTACGAGCAGTACTTC CASRNRDRSSYEQYF
TRBJ1-1 TRBV20-1 . few TGCAGTGCTAGAGTCCCAGAGAACACTGAAGCTTTCTTT CSARVPENTEAFF
TRBJ1-2 TRBV3-1 TRBD1 . TGTGCCAGCAGCCGCTATCGACAGGGCTCCTATGGCTACACCTTC CASSRYRQGSYGYTF
TRBJ2-3 TRBV15 . . TGTGCCACCAGCTCAGGTCCCCGCACAGATACGCAGTATTTT CATSSGPRTDTQYF
TRBJ1-1 TRBV7-9 TRBD1 few TGTGCCAGCGAGGTTGACCGGGACAGTTGGGGTATGAACACTGAAGCTTTCTTT CASEVDRDSWGMNTEAFF
TRBJ2-2 TRBV2 TRBD2 . TGTGCCAGCAGTGATAGCGGGGCGAACACCGGGGAGCTGTTTTTT CASSDSGANTGELFF
TRBJ2-6 TRBV11-2 . . TGTGCCAGCAGCCCCCACATCACTGGGGCCAACGTCCTGACTTTC CASSPHITGANVLTF
TRBJ2-7 TRBV25-1 . . TGTGCCAGCAGTGCGGGACTCTCCTTCGAGCAGTACTTC CASSAGLSFEQYF
TRBJ1-1 TRBV9 . few TGTGCCAGCAGCCCCGCCCCCCGTAGGACTGAAGCTTTCTTT CASSPAPRRTEAFF
TRBJ2-7 TRBV5-1 TRBD2 . TGCGCCAGCAGCACACTAGCGGGGGGAATCTACGAGCAGTACTTC CASSTLAGGIYEQYF
TRBJ2-3 TRBV4-1 TRBD2 . TGCGCCAGCAGCCAAATAGGGTGGAAGCGGGAGCGCACAGATACGCAGTATTTT CASSQIGWKRERTDTQYF
TRBJ2-4 TRBV12-3/TRBV12-4 . . TGTGCCAGCAGTTTCCAGGGTGGGTCGGCCAAAAACATTCAGTACTTC CASSFQGGSAKNIQYF
TRBJ1-2 TRBV12-3/TRBV12-4 . . TGTGCCAGCAACCCCGTTTCTAGGGTTGGGGGAAACTACACCTTC CASNPVSRVGGNYTF
TRBJ2-3 TRBV6-4 TRBD1 . TGTGCCAGCAGTTACAGGGGGTCAGATACGCAGTATTTT CASSYRGSDTQYF
TRBJ2-1 TRBV20-1 . few TGCAGTGCTACTCAGGGTAGTTCCGATGAGCAGTTCTTC CSATQGSSDEQFF
TRBJ2-1 TRBV7-8 TRBD2 few TGTGCCAGCAGCTCCAAATGGACTAGCGGGAGGGGGAATGAGCAGTTCTTC CASSSKWTSGRGNEQFF
TRBJ1-2 TRBV12-3/TRBV12-4 TRBD1 once TGTGCCAGCAGTTTAGCGAAGGGGGCGGCTGGCTACACCTTC CASSLAKGAAGYTF
TRBJ2-3 TRBV5-1 TRBD1 many TGCGCCAGGACCGGGACAGGTACAGATACGCAGTATTTT CARTGTGTDTQYF
TRBJ2-2 TRBV18 . . TGTGCCAGCTCACCACCTCTACAGGGAATCACCGGGGAGCTGTTTTTT CASSPPLQGITGELFF
TRBJ1-6 TRBV27 . few TGTGCCAGCAGTTTAGGGCGGAGCTCCTATAATTCACCCCTCCACTTT CASSLGRSSYNSPLHF
TRBJ2-5 TRBV5-6 . few TGTGCCAGCAGCATGGTGCAGATCCTCAGAGAGACCCAGTACTTC CASSMVQILRETQYF
TRBJ1-2 TRBV6-6 . . TGTGCCAGCAGTTACTCGGAGGGGGGTAACTATGGCTACACCTTC CASSYSEGGNYGYTF
TRBJ2-1 TRBV4-1 TRBD2 . TGCGCCAGCAGCCGACTAGCGGGGGGGAATCAGTTCTTC CASSRLAGGNQFF
TRBJ2-7 TRBV7-2 . . TGTGCCAGCAGCTTAGCGAGTTGGAACACCTTGGGGGAGCAGTACTTC CASSLASWNTLGEQYF
TRBJ2-1 TRBV6-1 . . TGTGCCAGCAGTCCACCAAGGGGGGCCGGGACAGCAAAAAACAATGAGCAGTTCTTC CASSPPRGAGTAKNNEQFF
TRBJ2-3 TRBV9 TRBD2 few TGTGCCAGCAGCGTCGGACTAGCGGGAGGGCCCGCAGATACGCAGTATTTT CASSVGLAGGPADTQYF
TRBJ2-1 TRBV5-1 . few TGCGCCAGCAGCTTGGATAGCTGGGTAGCGATGAATGAGCAGTTCTTC CASSLDSWVAMNEQFF
TRBJ1-4 TRBV12-3/TRBV12-4 TRBD1 few TGTGCCAGCAGTCCTACAGGGGCTGCTAATGAAAAACTGTTTTTT CASSPTGAANEKLFF
TRBJ2-7 TRBV3-1 . few TGTGCCAGCAGCCAAGGTTCCTGGGATCGCTACGAGCAGTACTTC CASSQGSWDRYEQYF
TRBJ1-1 TRBV6-2/TRBV6-3 . . TGTGCCAGCCACTTCCGCAGGGCCAACACTGAAGCTTTCTTT CASHFRRANTEAFF
TRBJ2-6 TRBV7-2 . many TGTGCCAGCAGCTTAGCGTTGGGGGCCGGGGCCAACGTCCTGACTTTC CASSLALGAGANVLTF